This T cell receptor beta chain was recovered during a study of Ad26.COV2.S vaccination and SARS-CoV-2 variants. As for treatment: 15 to 20 received Ad26.COV2.S at low or high dose, single or two shots; about 5 received placebo; per-sample allocation not given. On day 63 after the first injection, vaccine and placebo recipients gave samples. TCRdb's table, derived via immunoSEQ multiplex PCR, lists solely in-frame clones and lacks some. The data contain about 440,000 clones, roughly 88% of them singletons. Trimming cost V 5 bases and J 0 bases; bases outside gene matches: 11. Germline CDR1 and CDR2: SGHRS and YFSETQ. The CDR3 runs to 17 residues.

The sequence came from a person between 18 and 59 years old who received the Ad26.COV2.S COVID-19 vaccine or a placebo. The sample consisted of peripheral blood, taken in a trial of Ad26.COV2.S vaccine versus placebo. The chain employs TRBV5-1 and TRBJ2-1; 7 bases are a match to TRBD1. CDR3: CASRALLTGSSYNEQFF. In DNA, the CDR3 is TGCGCCAGCAGAGCCCTACTGACAGGGAGCTCCTACAATGAGCAGTTCTTC. The full variable domain, in which reference TRBV5-1 and TRBJ2-1 provide the parts outside the CDR3, is KAGVTQTPRYLIKTRGQQVTLSCSPISGHRSVSWYQQTPGQGLQFLFEYFSETQRNKGNFPGRFSGRQFSNSRSEMNVSTLELGDSALYLCASRALLTGSSYNEQFFGPGTRLTVL.